One and the same sample provided the 16 T cell receptor beta chains below, sequenced in a study of blood T cell repertoires in COVID-19. Clones were read by immunoSEQ multiplex PCR, and TCRdb kept only the in-frame ones, dropping some. The repertoire consists of 60,000 to 75,000 clones, with about 91% occurring once and the leading ten covering around 7%. Sequencing input: peripheral blood. The receptors stem from a man between 40 and 49 years old with COVID-19, enrolled during active disease.

The chain combines TRBV6-8 with TRBJ1-3; D is unclear. Germline CDR1 reads MNHGY; CDR2 reads SAAAGT. Trimming pared 7 bases from V and 0 bases from J, leaving 10 bases between. The CDR3 has 14 residues. CDR3 loop: CASTVLISGNTIYF. The CDR3, as DNA: TGTGCCAGCACAGTCCTGATCTCTGGAAACACCATATATTTT.

This clone was counted a few times. The chain recombines TRBV4-1 with TRBJ2-7; 10 positions match TRBD2. The trim removed 0 bases at V and 2 bases at J, leaving 4 bases unmatched. Per germline, CDR1 MGHRA and CDR2 YSYEKL. The CDR3 totals 16 residues. CDR3 protein: CASSQEPSGGPYEQYF. CDR3 in DNA: TGCGCCAGCAGCCAAGAGCCTAGCGGGGGTCCCTACGAGCAGTACTTC.

This clone appeared a few times. The chain is built from TRBV7-4 and TRBJ1-5; D ambiguous. The V end was cut by 5 bases, the J end by 3 bases, with 17 bases between. Germline V gives CDR1 SGHVT, CDR2 SQSDAQ. This CDR3 comprises 16 residues. CDR3 residues: CASSRYAPRVNQPQHF. The CDR3 nucleotides read TGTGCCAGCAGCCGTTATGCTCCGCGCGTCAATCAGCCCCAGCATTTT.

This sequence joins TRBV28 and TRBJ2-1, with D possibly matching TRBD2 (6 bases). The germline CDR1 and CDR2 sequences are MDHEN and SYDVKM. The V and J ends lost 6 bases and 4 bases respectively, with 13 bases between them. The CDR3 sequence is 14 residues long. The CDR3 protein is CASSSGVFYNEQFF. The CDR3 coding sequence is TGTGCCAGCAGCTCGGGGGTATTTTACAATGAGCAGTTCTTC.

The rearrangement uses TRBV6-5 and TRBJ2-3, with D tentatively TRBD2 (7 bases). Germline-derived CDR1 and CDR2 are MNHEY and SVGAGI. The CDR3 runs 14 residues. V was trimmed by 7 bases and J by 1 base, leaving 12 bases between them. CDR3: CASNGGQGTDTQYF. The CDR3 nucleotides are TGTGCCAGCAACGGGGGGCAGGGCACAGATACGCAGTATTTT.

V usage is TRBV6-6 and J usage is TRBJ2-1, with D uncertain. Germline CDR1 MNHNY, CDR2 SVGAGI (reference sequence). This CDR3 spans 12 amino acids. The CDR3 region is CATGSSYNEQFF. For the CDR3, the DNA is TGTGCGACTGGGTCGTCCTACAATGAGCAGTTCTTC.

The genes are TRBV5-1 and TRBJ2-1; D is possibly TRBD1 (5 bases). The CDR3 totals 14 residues. V dropped 1 base and J dropped 5 bases, with 10 bases sitting between them. The germline gives CDR1 SGHRS, CDR2 YFSETQ. CDR3 sequence: CASSLRQIHNEQFF. The CDR3 DNA is TGCGCCAGCAGCTTGCGACAGATCCACAATGAGCAGTTCTTC.

J is TRBJ1-4 and V is TRBV4-1; D unclear. Germline CDR1 is MGHRA and CDR2 is YSYEKL. V was cut by 4 bases and J by 3 bases, with 18 bases left in between. CDR3 length: 17 amino acids. As DNA, the CDR3 is TGCGCCAGCAGCCCGAGGGAGCCGAGACTAGCTAATGAAAAACTGTTTTTT. Translation: CASSPREPRLANEKLFF.

J is TRBJ2-2 and V is TRBV4-1, with 11 bases fitting TRBD2. The V segment lost 2 bases and the J segment 3 bases; nucleotides outside the gene matches: 11. This CDR3 is built from 19 residues. Germline CDR1 reads MGHRA; CDR2 reads YSYEKL. The CDR3 region has the DNA TGCGCCAGCAGCCAACCGCTAGCGGGGGGCCGACCCTACACCGGGGAGCTGTTTTTT. It yields the protein CASSQPLAGGRPYTGELFF.

This rearrangement joins TRBV19 to TRBJ2-4; 12 bases match TRBD2. J was trimmed by 10 bases and V by 2 bases; bases with no gene match: 9. Germline V CDR1 and CDR2: LNHDA, SQIVND (reference sequence). The CDR3 has 16 residues. The CDR3 coding sequence is TGTGCCAGTAGTATAATAACTAGCGGGGGGTTTCGGATTCAGTACTTC. Protein: CASSIITSGGFRIQYF.

The rearrangement joins TRBV5-1 to TRBJ2-5; D might be TRBD1 (5 bases). Trimming cost V 4 bases and J 1 base, with 11 bases left between them. This CDR3 has 14 residues. The germline V gene has CDR1 SGHRS and CDR2 YFSETQ. The CDR3 loop is CASSHQGLQETQYF. The DNA of the CDR3 is TGCGCCAGCAGCCATCAGGGCCTCCAAGAGACCCAGTACTTC.

The chain uses TRBV5-1 and TRBJ2-5, with D unresolved. The CDR3 runs to 11 residues. V dropped 6 bases and J dropped 0 bases, with 3 bases sitting between them. Germline V gene sequence: CDR1 SGHRS, CDR2 YFSETQ. Here the CDR3 DNA reads TGCGCCAGCATCGACCAAGAGACCCAGTACTTC. Translation: CASIDQETQYF.

This chain connects TRBV7-9 to TRBJ2-2; D uncertain. Germline lookup yields CDR1 SEHNR and CDR2 FQNEAQ (reference sequence). The CDR3 length is 15 residues. The V gene lost 5 bases and the J gene lost 6 bases, with 16 bases spanning the gap. CDR3 loop: CASSVDIGVPGELFF. The CDR3 DNA follows: TGTGCCAGCAGCGTAGACATCGGAGTTCCCGGGGAGCTGTTTTTT.

This chain connects TRBV19 to TRBJ1-2; no firm D call. Germline V gene data show CDR1 as LNHDA and CDR2 as SQIVND (reference sequence). The CDR3 extends over 12 amino acids. The germline V and J ends were trimmed by 6 bases and 1 base, with 6 bases remaining between them. CDR3 residues: CASSRDNYGYTF. CDR3 nucleotide sequence: TGTGCCAGTAGCCGGGATAACTATGGCTACACCTTC.

The chain recombines TRBV23-1 with TRBJ1-5; D may be TRBD1 (6 bases). TRBV23-1 is an ORF, and what it does is uncertain. The CDR3 has 19 residues. Trimming cost V 0 bases and J 7 bases, with 25 bases left between them. The CDR3 protein is CASSQSRRFGQTAGQPQHF. Written as DNA, the CDR3 is TGCGCCAGCAGTCAATCTAGGCGATTCGGACAGACAGCAGGCCAGCCCCAGCATTTT.

This clone appeared once. The chain carries TRBV2 and TRBJ2-5, with TRBD1 matching over 9 bases. V gave up 0 bases and J gave up 7 bases; unmatched junction bases: 12. Germline V CDR1 and CDR2: SNHLY, FYNNEI. The CDR3 contains 17 residues. In DNA, the CDR3 is TGTGCCAGCAGTGAAGCGGGACAGGGAGGGCACCGAGTGACCCAGTACTTC. Translating gives CASSEAGQGGHRVTQYF.